A single T cell receptor beta chain is shown here with its context. Its antigen remains unknown. This sample is drawn from a study of identical twins. Each CDR3 protein is one row after TCRdb ran MiXCR on the 5' RACE reads. The sample has fewer than 250,000 distinct CDR3 sequences, roughly 7.5% seen once. Findings and limits, study-wide: Recombination models fit unrelated individuals' TCR alpha sharing but underestimated twins'. In drawing conclusions, the study used cross-sectional statistical analysis and did not follow the same donors. Researchers reported weaker excess twin sharing in beta out-of-frame sequences.

The length of the CDR3 is 15 residues. Germline CDR1 is SGHTS and CDR2 is YDEGEE. Trimming left V 0 bases short and J 1 base short, with 7 bases between. The sample was also linked to a second study, of yellow fever vaccine responses in identical twins.

J is TRBJ2-2 and V is TRBV5-8; D uncertain. The receptor was derived from a woman younger than 35 in good health. Input material: CD8+ T cells sorted from blood. CDR3 sequence (DNA): TGTGCCAGCAGCTTGGCCGTGGGGAACACCGGGGAGCTGTTTTTT. Its protein is CASSLAVGNTGELFF.